Listed here are 25 T cell receptor beta chains from one sample, sequenced in a study of blood T cell repertoires in COVID-19. The table came from immunoSEQ multiplex PCR; TCRdb's copy has only in-frame clones and leaves some out. Of 200,000 to 250,000 clones in the sample, roughly 85% are singletons; the top ten hold 3% to 3.5%. Sequenced: peripheral blood. These receptors all come from a man aged 18 to 35 with active or convalescent COVID-19.

The gene calls are TRBV6-5 and TRBJ1-6; no firm D call. There are 16 residues in the CDR3. Trimming took off 2 bases at V and 4 bases at J, with 12 bases between the two ends. Germline V CDR1 and CDR2: MNHEY, SVGAGI. The CDR3 sequence is CASSYRGSPYNSPLHF. Written as DNA, the CDR3 is TGTGCCAGCAGTTACCGGGGATCCCCGTATAATTCACCCCTCCACTTT.

This rearrangement joins TRBV18 to TRBJ2-3; 13 nucleotides match TRBD2. With 4 bases clipped from V and 5 bases from J, the junction kept 3 bases outside the gene matches. This CDR3 comprises 15 residues. The V gene's germline CDR1 is KGHSH and CDR2 LQKENI. The CDR3 is CASSLGLAGVDTQYF. In nucleotides, the CDR3 is TGTGCCAGCTCACTCGGACTAGCGGGAGTAGATACGCAGTATTTT.

This chain connects TRBV7-2 to TRBJ2-1, with TRBD1 as a possible D gene (5 bases). The length of the CDR3 is 16 residues. Germline V gene lookup returns CDR1 SGHTA and CDR2 FQGNSA. Trimming took 1 base from V and 4 from J, leaving 14 bases between them. The CDR3 DNA reads TGTGCCAGCAGCTTAGAACAAGGTGGGGCTTACAATGAGCAGTTCTTC. It is translated as CASSLEQGGAYNEQFF.

The rearrangement joins TRBV14 to TRBJ1-2; D may be TRBD1 (6 bases). With 5 bases removed from V and 4 bases from J, the gap between germline ends came to 11 bases. This CDR3 spans 13 amino acids. Germline V gene sequence: CDR1 SGHDN, CDR2 FVKESK. The CDR3 bases are TGTGCCAGCAGCTTAGGCAGGGGCTATGGCTACACCTTC. Translated: CASSLGRGYGYTF.

The chain employs TRBV4-3 and TRBJ2-6, with TRBD1 identical over 7 bases. The CDR3 is made up of 17 amino acids. Germline values: CDR1 LGHNA, CDR2 YSLEER. The V segment lost 5 bases and the J segment 0 bases; nucleotides outside the gene matches: 7. CDR3 bases: TGCGCCAGCAGCTCGGGCCAGGGGGTCTCTGGGGCCAACGTCCTGACTTTC. Translation gives CASSSGQGVSGANVLTF.

This chain links TRBV6-1 with TRBJ2-1; TRBD2 is a possible D gene (5 bases). The V and J ends lost 2 bases and 8 bases respectively, with 10 bases between them. Germline CDR1 MNHNS, CDR2 SASEGT. The CDR3 is made up of 13 amino acids. CDR3: CASSEMLRDEQFF. The CDR3 DNA reads TGTGCCAGCAGTGAAATGTTGAGGGATGAGCAGTTCTTC.

The chain recombines TRBV9 with TRBJ2-1; 11 nucleotides match TRBD2. The J segment lost 6 bases and the V segment lost 3 bases, leaving 8 bases of the junction unmatched. The CDR3 spans 16 residues. Germline assignment: CDR1 SGDLS and CDR2 YYNGEE. The CDR3 reads CASSALSLAGGNEQFF. Here the CDR3 DNA reads TGTGCCAGCAGCGCACTCAGTCTAGCGGGGGGCAATGAGCAGTTCTTC.

The V call is TRBV30, the J call TRBJ2-3; TRBD2 matches at 16 bases. V dropped 2 bases and J dropped 4; count of bases not matched to a gene: 6. Germline CDR1 GTSNPN, CDR2 SVGIG (reference sequence). There are 17 residues in the CDR3. In DNA form, the CDR3 reads TGTGCCTGGAGTTTGGGACTAGCGGGGGGGCAAGCAGATACGCAGTATTTT. Protein: CAWSLGLAGGQADTQYF.

The rearrangement joins TRBV7-9 to TRBJ2-3, with D possibly TRBD1 on 7 matching bases. The CDR3 consists of 15 residues. Germline CDR1 is SEHNR and CDR2 is FQNEAQ (reference sequence). V gave up 1 base and J gave up 4 bases, with 12 bases separating them. CDR3 sequence reads: CASSLDTGEADTQYF. The CDR3 region has the DNA TGTGCCAGCAGCTTAGATACAGGGGAGGCAGATACGCAGTATTTT.

The J gene is TRBJ1-2, the V gene TRBV6-5; D remains ambiguous. The CDR3 extends over 13 amino acids. Trimming took off 2 bases at V and 4 bases at J, with 8 bases between the two ends. Germline V gives CDR1 MNHEY, CDR2 SVGAGI. The CDR3 region is CASSYEGSYGYTF. The CDR3 bases are TGTGCCAGCAGTTACGAGGGTAGCTATGGCTACACCTTC.

The gene calls are TRBV19 and TRBJ1-5; the D gene is possibly TRBD1 (5 bases). The germline gives CDR1 LNHDA, CDR2 SQIVND (reference sequence). V lost 5 bases to trimming and J lost 2 bases, with 13 bases between them. There are 15 residues in the CDR3. The CDR3 is CASSSGLEGNQPQHF. CDR3 in DNA: TGTGCCAGTAGTTCAGGGCTTGAAGGCAATCAGCCCCAGCATTTT. Filled out from reference TRBV19 and TRBJ1-5, the complete variable domain reads DGGITQSPKYLFRKEGQNVTLSCEQNLNHDAMYWYRQDPGQGLRLIYYSQIVNDFQKGDIAEGYSVSREKKESFPLTVTSAQKNPTAFYLCASSSGLEGNQPQHFGDGTRLSIL.

This clone occurred a few times. One end of the junction fails to match germline, which may point to a read error. The rearrangement joins TRBV7-8 to TRBJ2-2; 8 bases align to TRBD2. The CDR3 contains 16 residues. In germline, CDR1 is SGHVS, CDR2 FQNEAQ. The CDR3 DNA reads as TGTGCCAGCAGCATAGCGGGGCTTTCGAACACCGGGGAGCTGTTTTTT. Its protein is CASSIAGLSNTGELFF.

A few counts support this clone. The J gene is TRBJ1-2, the V gene TRBV29-1; 10 bases fit TRBD1. Germline loops: CDR1 SQVTM, CDR2 ANQGSEA. The CDR3 runs to 12 residues. V lost 7 bases to trimming and J lost 6 bases; unmatched junction nucleotides: 5. The CDR3 DNA follows: TGCAGCGGGGGACAGGGGATGGATGGCTACACCTTC. Translation gives CSGGQGMDGYTF.

The chain recombines TRBV19 with TRBJ1-2, with no clear D. This CDR3 comprises 16 residues. V was shortened by 2 bases and J by 4 bases, with 17 bases between the two germline ends. The germline V gene has CDR1 LNHDA and CDR2 SQIVND (reference sequence). The CDR3 loop reads CASSISVQTYSYGYTF. CDR3 coding DNA: TGTGCCAGTAGTATATCGGTACAGACCTACTCCTATGGCTACACCTTC.

The V gene is TRBV5-5, the J gene TRBJ1-2; perhaps TRBD1 as D (5 bases). V lost 0 bases and J 7 bases, leaving 10 bases between the germline ends. The CDR3 loop spans 13 amino acids. Germline values: CDR1 SGHKS, CDR2 YYEKEE (reference sequence). The chain's CDR3 is CASSLAQTVGYTF. CDR3 sequence (DNA): TGTGCCAGCAGCTTGGCCCAGACAGTTGGCTACACCTTC.

The chain uses TRBV18 and TRBJ2-3; tentative D call: TRBD2 (6 bases). Germline V CDR1 and CDR2: KGHSH, LQKENI. CDR3 size: 16 residues. The V end was cut by 2 bases, the J end by 0 bases, with 12 bases between. Here the CDR3 DNA reads TGTGCCAGCTCACCAGTGGCGGGGACCAGCACAGATACGCAGTATTTT. Translated, it gives CASSPVAGTSTDTQYF.

The genes are TRBV7-8 and TRBJ2-7; D unclear. V lost 3 bases to trimming and J lost 2 bases, with 14 bases between them. The length of the CDR3 is 15 residues. Germline V gene sequence: CDR1 SGHVS, CDR2 FQNEAQ. Here the CDR3 DNA reads TGTGCCAGCAGCTTGGGCCTTGTTTTAACCTACGAGCAGTACTTC. Its translation: CASSLGLVLTYEQYF.

The V and J genes are TRBV27 and TRBJ2-7; possible D gene TRBD2, 6 bases. The germline V gene encodes CDR1 MNHEY and CDR2 SMNVEV (reference sequence). V lost 2 bases and J lost 7, with 24 bases in between. CDR3 length: 17 residues. Written as DNA, the CDR3 is TGTGCCAGCAGTTTAAGGAGGGACCCTTCTTTCGGGGGAGAGCAGTACTTC. As protein: CASSLRRDPSFGGEQYF.

This clone was seen a handful of times. The V call is TRBV30, the J call TRBJ1-3; TRBD1 agrees at 7 bases. The V gene end was trimmed by 2 bases and the J gene end by 8 bases; junction bases not matched to a gene: 18. Germline assignment: CDR1 GTSNPN and CDR2 SVGIG (reference sequence). The CDR3 has 17 amino acids. CDR3 loop: CAWSPTGASWLVDTIYF. The CDR3 DNA reads as TGTGCCTGGAGTCCTACAGGGGCCTCGTGGTTGGTTGACACCATATATTTT.

The chain has TRBV9 and TRBJ2-7; 9 nucleotides match TRBD1. CDR1 is SGDLS and CDR2 is YYNGEE in the germline V gene. The CDR3 has 15 amino acids. The V segment lost 6 bases and the J segment 3 bases; nucleotides outside the gene matches: 10. CDR3: CASNVNPGQGYEQYF. As DNA, the CDR3 is TGTGCCAGCAACGTGAATCCGGGACAGGGCTACGAGCAGTACTTC.

The chain combines TRBV9 with TRBJ2-1; 8 nucleotides match TRBD2. The V gene's germline CDR1 is SGDLS and CDR2 YYNGEE. The V gene end was trimmed by 3 bases and the J gene end by 6 bases; junction bases not matched to a gene: 8. This CDR3 has 15 amino acids. CDR3 region: CASSGVEREINEQFF. Written as DNA, the CDR3 is TGTGCCAGCAGCGGAGTTGAGCGGGAGATCAATGAGCAGTTCTTC.

As concerns this clone: Other nucleotide sequences in the sample specify the same CDR3. This chain joins TRBV5-1 and TRBJ2-3; tentatively, D is TRBD2 (5 bases). Germline-derived CDR1 and CDR2 are SGHRS and YFSETQ. V dropped 0 bases and J dropped 3 bases, with 8 bases sitting between them. The CDR3 runs 14 residues. CDR3 amino acids: CASSLGGGTDTQYF. The DNA of the CDR3 is TGCGCCAGCAGCTTGGGCGGCGGGACAGATACGCAGTATTTT.

This rearrangement joins TRBV24-1 to TRBJ1-5, with 9 nucleotides matching TRBD1. Germline V CDR1 and CDR2: KGHDR, SFDVKD. J was trimmed by 0 bases and V by 9 bases; bases with no gene match: 11. The CDR3 is 17 residues long. This CDR3 is CATERDREITSNQPQHF. The CDR3 region has the DNA TGTGCCACCGAACGGGACAGGGAGATCACTAGCAATCAGCCCCAGCATTTT.

The chain employs TRBV7-2 and TRBJ1-1; 10 nucleotides match TRBD1. J lost 0 bases, V lost 8 bases, and 6 bases had no gene match. Looked up from germline, CDR1 is SGHTA and CDR2 is FQGNSA. The CDR3 is 15 amino acids. The CDR3 loop reads CASRWDRGVNTEAFF. The CDR3 DNA is TGTGCCAGCCGATGGGACAGGGGTGTGAACACTGAAGCTTTCTTT.

The genes are TRBV4-3 and TRBJ2-1, with a weak D call TRBD2 (5 bases). V was cut by 0 bases and J by 13 bases, with 13 bases left in between. The V gene's germline CDR1 is LGHNA and CDR2 YSLEER. The CDR3 has 13 amino acids. Here the CDR3 DNA reads TGCGCCAGCAGCCAAGATTTGGGGAGCGGACAGTTCTTC. Translation gives CASSQDLGSGQFF.